The next 28 T cell receptor beta chains were all read from a single sample in a study of beta chain features in type 1 diabetes. Every bit of the isolated RNA underwent reverse transcription, so sequencing read expressed TCRB transcripts. Sequenced by immunoSEQ multiplex PCR; TCRdb stores in-frame clones only, minus some. Among 900,000 or so clones listed, roughly 16% were seen once. The sample taken for sequencing was naive CD4+ T cells from blood. All receptors derive from a woman between 18 and 29 years old in good health.

Here the CDR3 reads CASTTLSTQGSYGYTF. CDR3 nucleotides: TGTGCCAGCACCACCCTGTCCACACAGGGCTCCTATGGCTACACCTTC. The gene calls are TRBV27 and TRBJ1-2; a possible D gene is TRBD1 (6 bases). V was pared by 7 bases and J by 4 bases, with 22 bases between. This CDR3 spans 16 amino acids. The germline V gene has CDR1 MNHEY and CDR2 SMNVEV (reference sequence).

The chain carries TRBV7-6 and TRBJ2-3; 8 nucleotides match TRBD1. Per the germline V gene, CDR1 is SGHVS and CDR2 is FNYEAQ. CDR3 length equals 14 residues. V lost 5 bases and J lost 5; bases outside the gene matches: 6. CDR3 nucleotide sequence: TGTGCCAGCAGCCTCACAGGGGGAAGAGATACGCAGTATTTT. This translates into CASSLTGGRDTQYF.

This clone was seen more than once but under ten times. The chain carries TRBV7-3 and TRBJ1-1; 8 nucleotides match TRBD1. The CDR3 loop spans 14 amino acids. Unmatched junction bases numbered 6, after V lost 4 bases and J lost 5 bases. Per germline, CDR1 SGHTA and CDR2 FQGTGA. The CDR3 region is CASSSAGGRTEAFF. Here the CDR3 DNA reads TGTGCCAGCAGCTCTGCAGGGGGCAGGACTGAAGCTTTCTTT.

This clone was picked up a small number of times. This rearrangement joins TRBV5-1 to TRBJ2-7; TRBD2 matches at 8 bases. Germline V gene data show CDR1 as SGHRS and CDR2 as YFSETQ. Trimming took 2 bases from V and 1 from J; bases not matched to a gene: 5. The CDR3 contains 15 residues. In DNA, the CDR3 is TGCGCCAGCAGCTTAGCGGGAGTTTCGTCCTACGAGCAGTACTTC. Protein product: CASSLAGVSSYEQYF. The full variable domain, completed using reference TRBV5-1 and TRBJ2-7, is KAGVTQTPRYLIKTRGQQVTLSCSPISGHRSVSWYQQTPGQGLQFLFEYFSETQRNKGNFPGRFSGRQFSNSRSEMNVSTLELGDSALYLCASSLAGVSSYEQYFGPGTRLTVT.

This clone was detected only a few times. V is TRBV5-6 and J is TRBJ2-1; 9 bases align to TRBD2. The V and J ends lost 1 base and 9 bases, in that order; junction bases with no gene match: 11. There are 16 residues in the CDR3. CDR1 is SGHDT, CDR2 YYEEEE, per germline. CDR3 DNA sequence: TGTGCCAGCAGCTTGAGAAGCCTAGCGGGATTCAGTGAGCAGTTCTTC. This codes for CASSLRSLAGFSEQFF.

This clone was observed a few times. The chain joins TRBV5-6 to TRBJ1-4, with TRBD1 as a possible D gene (6 bases). Germline loops: CDR1 SGHDT, CDR2 YYEEEE. The CDR3 consists of 16 residues. V was cut by 1 base and J by 13 bases, with 23 bases left in between. CDR3 bases: TGTGCCAGCAGCTTGACAGGGTTCGGTGGTGTGAAAAGACTGTTTTTT. Amino acids: CASSLTGFGGVKRLFF.

The table lists this clone with a few counts. V is TRBV5-1 and J is TRBJ2-1, with D hard to call. Trimming took off 0 bases at V and 4 bases at J, with 8 bases between the two ends. The CDR3 covers 14 residues. Germline CDR1 is SGHRS and CDR2 is YFSETQ. The CDR3 is CASSLGPGYNEQFF. The CDR3 DNA reads as TGCGCCAGCAGCTTGGGACCCGGGTACAATGAGCAGTTCTTC.

This rearrangement joins TRBV7-2 to TRBJ2-2; 8 bases align to TRBD2. J was trimmed by 7 bases and V by 5 bases; bases with no gene match: 6. CDR3 size: 14 residues. CDR1 is SGHTA and CDR2 is FQGNSA in the germline V gene. The CDR3 is CASSPGLASGELFF. CDR3 coding DNA: TGTGCCAGCAGCCCCGGACTAGCCAGCGGGGAGCTGTTTTTT.

There are a few counts of this clone. This rearrangement joins TRBV11-2 to TRBJ2-7, with TRBD1 matching over 8 bases. V gave up 5 bases and J gave up 3 bases; unmatched junction bases: 9. The CDR3 is 15 residues long. Per germline, CDR1 SGHAT and CDR2 FQNNGV. The CDR3 DNA reads TGTGCCAGCAGCCTCAGGACAGGGAAGGTCTACGAGCAGTACTTC. This sequence encodes CASSLRTGKVYEQYF.

V usage is TRBV19 and J usage is TRBJ2-3; 14 bases are shared with TRBD2. The CDR3 length is 18 residues. CDR1 LNHDA and CDR2 SQIVND come from the germline V gene (reference sequence). The V and J ends lost 4 bases and 4 bases, in that order; junction bases with no gene match: 10. The CDR3 region is CASSTTTRLAGGPDTQYF. In nucleotides, the CDR3 is TGTGCCAGTAGTACTACCACCCGACTAGCGGGAGGGCCAGATACGCAGTATTTT.

The V call is TRBV11-2, the J call TRBJ2-7, with D maybe TRBD1 (6 bases). This CDR3 has 15 amino acids. Germline V gene data show CDR1 as SGHAT and CDR2 as FQNNGV. V lost 5 bases, J lost 3 bases, and 17 bases lay in between. The CDR3 sequence is CASSRRDKILYEQYF. As DNA, the CDR3 is TGTGCCAGCAGCCGCAGGGACAAAATACTCTACGAGCAGTACTTC.

V is TRBV7-2 and J is TRBJ2-1; 7 bases line up with TRBD2. Looked up from germline, CDR1 is SGHTA and CDR2 is FQGNSA. The CDR3 runs to 19 residues. J lost 0 bases, V lost 5 bases, and 16 bases had no gene match. The CDR3 spells CASSPRSGLVDRSYNEQFF. Here the CDR3 DNA reads TGTGCCAGCAGCCCCAGATCCGGACTAGTCGACCGCTCCTACAATGAGCAGTTCTTC.

The V and J genes are TRBV20-1 and TRBJ2-7; D is unclear. The CDR3 is made up of 11 amino acids. V lost 3 bases and J lost 3, with 6 bases in between. Looked up from germline, CDR1 is DFQATT and CDR2 is SNEGSKA (reference sequence). CDR3 region: CSASHFYEQYF. CDR3 nucleotides: TGCAGTGCTAGCCACTTCTACGAGCAGTACTTC.

The chain has TRBV21-1 and TRBJ2-1. TRBV21-1 is a known pseudogene. The CDR3 is 15 residues long. The chain's CDR3 is CASSPRASSCNEQFF. The CDR3 DNA is TGTGCCAGCAGCCCCCGGGCTAGTTCGTGCAATGAGCAGTTCTTC.

This chain uses TRBV14 with TRBJ1-5; no definite D call. With 0 bases removed from V and 9 bases from J, the gap between germline ends came to 9 bases. Germline-derived CDR1 and CDR2 are SGHDN and FVKESK. The CDR3 runs 13 residues. Written as DNA, the CDR3 is TGTGCCAGCAGCCAAGAGCATCTGGGGCCCCAGCATTTT. The encoded protein is CASSQEHLGPQHF.

This clone was picked up a small number of times. The chain employs TRBV23-1 and TRBJ2-2; D unclear. TRBV23-1 is placed among ORFs of uncertain function. The CDR3 totals 19 residues. V lost 8 bases to trimming and J lost 4 bases, with 29 bases between them. The CDR3 is CASFHLLNAPTWITGELFF. CDR3 nucleotides: TGCGCCAGCTTCCATCTCTTGAACGCGCCCACGTGGATCACCGGGGAGCTGTTTTTT.

This rearrangement joins TRBV11-2 to TRBJ1-1; D possibly corresponds to TRBD1 (5 bases). Germline values: CDR1 SGHAT, CDR2 FQNNGV. V was pared by 6 bases and J by 7 bases, with 12 bases between. The CDR3 has 12 residues. The DNA for the CDR3 is TGTGCCAGCAGGGGGGGGACGAATGAAGCTTTCTTT. This translates into CASRGGTNEAFF.

As regards this clone: At one of its ends the junction is not consistent with the germline gene, which may arise from a read error. The same CDR3 also results from other DNA sequences found in this sample. This rearrangement joins TRBV29-1 to TRBJ2-3, with TRBD2 identical over 8 bases. CDR1 and CDR2 (germline): SQVTM, ANQGSEA. The CDR3 has 13 residues. The DNA for the CDR3 is TGTAGCGTCGCGGGACTAGTCACAGATACGCAGTATTTT. Protein: CSVAGLVTDTQYF.

This clone was counted only a few times. The rearrangement joins TRBV7-9 to TRBJ2-7, with 11 positions matching TRBD1. Germline lookup yields CDR1 SEHNR and CDR2 FQNEAQ (reference sequence). The CDR3 is 15 residues long. V dropped 5 bases and J dropped 2; count of bases not matched to a gene: 5. The CDR3 DNA reads TGTGCCAGCAGCGCAGGGACAGGGGGGCCCTACGAGCAGTACTTC. This translates into CASSAGTGGPYEQYF.

The rearrangement joins TRBV14 to TRBJ1-2; no definite D call. V was shortened by 4 bases and J by 7 bases, with 10 bases between the two germline ends. The CDR3 loop spans 12 amino acids. The germline CDR1 and CDR2 sequences are SGHDN and FVKESK. The CDR3 loop is CASSPVSVGYTF. CDR3 in DNA: TGTGCCAGCAGCCCGGTTTCGGTTGGCTACACCTTC.

The V gene is TRBV5-4, the J gene TRBJ2-1; the match to TRBD2 covers 7 bases. Per the germline V gene, CDR1 is SGHNT and CDR2 is YYREEE (reference sequence). This CDR3 comprises 15 residues. V shed 0 bases, J shed 2 bases, and the junction held 2 bases outside the gene matches. The CDR3 DNA follows: TGTGCCAGCAGCTTGGACAGCGGGGCCTACAATGAGCAGTTCTTC. As protein: CASSLDSGAYNEQFF.

This clone was observed a few times. The CDR3 sequence is CASRKEGEAYEQYF. The CDR3 DNA reads as TGTGCCAGCAGGAAGGAAGGGGAAGCCTACGAGCAGTACTTC. V gene TRBV27 combines with J gene TRBJ2-7; the D gene is possibly TRBD1 (5 bases). Trimming left V 6 bases short and J 2 bases short, with 14 bases between. The CDR3 has 14 residues. CDR1 MNHEY and CDR2 SMNVEV come from the germline V gene (reference sequence).

The chain is built from TRBV13 and TRBJ2-2; TRBD1 agrees at 7 bases. V dropped 6 bases and J dropped 2; count of bases not matched to a gene: 9. Germline CDR1 reads PRHDT; CDR2 reads FYEKMQ (reference sequence). The CDR3 runs to 16 residues. The CDR3 loop is CASRLSGTANTGELFF. The CDR3 nucleotides read TGTGCCAGCAGGTTATCTGGGACAGCCAACACCGGGGAGCTGTTTTTT.

V gene TRBV19 combines with J gene TRBJ1-5; a weak D match, TRBD1 (6 bases). The CDR3 is 15 amino acids. Per germline, CDR1 LNHDA and CDR2 SQIVND (reference sequence). The V end lost 3 bases, the J end lost 2 bases, and 11 bases lay between the germline ends. The CDR3 spells CASSMSHRGNQPQHF. The DNA for the CDR3 is TGTGCCAGTAGTATGTCCCACAGGGGCAATCAGCCCCAGCATTTT.

A note on this clone: Different DNA sequences within this sample yield the same CDR3. This rearrangement joins TRBV7-6 to TRBJ2-1; D is ambiguous. V gave up 5 bases and J gave up 4 bases, with 3 bases separating them. This CDR3 region has 11 residues. Germline loops: CDR1 SGHVS, CDR2 FNYEAQ. The chain's CDR3 is CASSAYNEQFF. CDR3 bases: TGTGCCAGCAGCGCGTACAATGAGCAGTTCTTC.

The V call is TRBV5-4, the J call TRBJ2-2; 14 bases are a match to TRBD2. Germline CDR1 SGHNT, CDR2 YYREEE (reference sequence). Germline trimming cut 4 bases from V and 10 bases from J; bases unmatched to any gene: 3. This CDR3 spans 14 amino acids. The CDR3 loop is CASSPGLAGVELFF. The CDR3 DNA reads TGTGCCAGCAGCCCGGGACTAGCGGGAGTGGAGCTGTTTTTT. Based on the CDR3 plus reference TRBV5-4 and TRBJ2-2, the full variable domain is ETGVTQSPTHLIKTRGQQVTLRCSSQSGHNTVSWYQQALGQGPQFIFQYYREEENGRGNFPPRFSGLQFPNYSSELNVNALELDDSALYLCASSPGLAGVELFFGEGSRLTVL.

This clone has only a few counts. The rearrangement uses TRBV5-1 and TRBJ2-3; 9 bases agree with TRBD1. The V and J ends lost 3 bases and 7 bases, in that order; junction bases with no gene match: 6. Germline V gene sequence: CDR1 SGHRS, CDR2 YFSETQ. This CDR3 comprises 14 residues. The CDR3 reads CASSSRDRVHTQYF. CDR3 coding DNA: TGCGCCAGCAGCTCCCGGGACAGGGTGCATACGCAGTATTTT.

This rearrangement joins TRBV29-1 to TRBJ1-3; D is perhaps TRBD1 (6 bases). The CDR3 loop spans 13 amino acids. The V end lost 7 bases, the J end lost 0 bases, and 10 bases lay between the germline ends. CDR1 is SQVTM, CDR2 ANQGSEA, per germline. The CDR3 DNA sequence: TGCAGCGCCGGGGGCCTCTCTGGAAACACCATATATTTT. The encoded protein is CSAGGLSGNTIYF.